The 20 T cell receptor beta chains given below trace back to one sample, sequenced in a study of blood T cell repertoires in COVID-19. Only in-frame clones appear in the TCRdb table, and some are missing; sequencing was by immunoSEQ multiplex PCR. The sample holds about 240,000 clones; roughly 90% are singletons and the top ten take approximately 6.2%. The sequenced material came from peripheral blood. The receptors derive from a man between 60 and 75 years old with acute or convalescent COVID-19.

This clone was recorded once. The chain has TRBV27 and TRBJ2-7; 9 bases fit TRBD2. The germline V gene encodes CDR1 MNHEY and CDR2 SMNVEV (reference sequence). The V segment lost 5 bases and the J segment 3 bases; nucleotides outside the gene matches: 5. There are 14 residues in the CDR3. Here the CDR3 reads CASSVSGSGYEQYF. DNA of the CDR3: TGTGCCAGCAGTGTTAGCGGGAGTGGCTACGAGCAGTACTTC.

The chain couples TRBV7-2 to TRBJ1-2, with D uncertain. V was cut by 2 bases and J by 7 bases, with 14 bases left in between. This CDR3 has 14 amino acids. Germline CDR1 is SGHTA and CDR2 is FQGNSA. The CDR3 DNA reads TGTGCCAGCAGCTTACCCGTCGGGGAGTCTGGCTACACCTTC. Translated: CASSLPVGESGYTF.

The chain links TRBV28 to TRBJ2-7, with D perhaps TRBD2 (6 bases). With 5 bases removed from V and 3 bases from J, the gap between germline ends came to 8 bases. CDR3 length equals 12 residues. Germline loops: CDR1 MDHEN, CDR2 SYDVKM. CDR3 DNA: TGTGCCAGCAGTGGAGGGTACTACGAGCAGTACTTC. Protein: CASSGGYYEQYF.

The V gene is TRBV19, the J gene TRBJ1-4; D unresolved. V gave up 3 bases and J gave up 0 bases, with 11 bases separating them. The CDR3 extends over 16 amino acids. The germline V gene has CDR1 LNHDA and CDR2 SQIVND (reference sequence). The CDR3 spells CASSIPGGSTNEKLFF. The CDR3 coding sequence is TGTGCCAGTAGTATCCCTGGCGGATCAACTAATGAAAAACTGTTTTTT.

V and J are TRBV7-2 and TRBJ2-5; D may be TRBD1 (5 bases). The CDR3 consists of 11 residues. Germline V gene data show CDR1 as SGHTA and CDR2 as FQGNSA. With 6 bases removed from V and 5 bases from J, the gap between germline ends came to 7 bases. The CDR3 loop reads CASRGLETQYF. The CDR3 DNA is TGTGCCAGCAGGGGGCTCGAGACCCAGTACTTC. The full variable domain, in which reference TRBV7-2 and TRBJ2-5 provide the parts outside the CDR3, is GAGVSQSPSNKVTEKGKDVELRCDPISGHTALYWYRQSLGQGLEFLIYFQGNSAPDKSGLPSDRFSAERTGGSVSTLTIQRTQQEDSAVYLCASRGLETQYFGPGTRLLVL.

The chain links TRBV7-2 to TRBJ2-1; 9 nucleotides match TRBD2. This CDR3 region has 16 residues. Germline loops: CDR1 SGHTA, CDR2 FQGNSA. With V trimmed by 4 bases and J by 2 bases, 6 bases remained unmatched. The CDR3: CASSSSLAGAYNEQFF. DNA for the CDR3: TGTGCCAGCAGCTCGTCTTTAGCGGGAGCCTACAATGAGCAGTTCTTC.

The genes are TRBV6-5 and TRBJ2-3; D unresolved. CDR1 is MNHEY, CDR2 SVGAGI, per germline. The V end was cut by 0 bases, the J end by 5 bases, with 3 bases between. CDR3 length: 12 amino acids. CDR3 nucleotide sequence: TGTGCCAGCAGTTACTCTCGAGATACGCAGTATTTT. It codes for CASSYSRDTQYF.

The gene calls are TRBV30 and TRBJ2-3; TRBD2 aligns across 7 bases. The CDR3 spans 14 residues. The germline V gene has CDR1 GTSNPN and CDR2 SVGIG (reference sequence). J gave up 6 bases and V 4 bases, and 10 bases lay outside the gene matches. The CDR3 DNA reads as TGTGCCTGGACCAGCGGGATCCGTAAGGATACGCAGTATTTT. Translating it yields CAWTSGIRKDTQYF. The full variable domain, rest sourced from reference TRBV30 and TRBJ2-3, is SQTIHQWPATLVQPVGSPLSLECTVEGTSNPNLYWYRQAAGRGLQLLFYSVGIGQISSEVPQNLSASRPQDRQFILSSKKLLLSDSGFYLCAWTSGIRKDTQYFGPGTRLTVL.

The chain joins TRBV9 to TRBJ1-2; D possibly corresponds to TRBD1 (5 bases). This CDR3 spans 13 amino acids. V gave up 0 bases and J gave up 6 bases, with 9 bases separating them. Germline CDR1 and CDR2: SGDLS and YYNGEE. The CDR3 DNA follows: TGTGCCAGCAGCGTAGTAGAAGGGGATGGCTACACCTTC. Protein sequence: CASSVVEGDGYTF.

The rearrangement joins TRBV6-1 to TRBJ1-6, with D perhaps matching TRBD1 (6 bases). Germline V gene lookup returns CDR1 MNHNS and CDR2 SASEGT. This CDR3 region has 16 residues. V was pared by 4 bases and J by 7 bases, with 17 bases between. CDR3 bases: TGTGCCAGCAGTGTATCAGGGAACAGGGTGAATTCACCCCTCCACTTT. Protein product: CASSVSGNRVNSPLHF.

In this sample, this clone turned up once. The gene calls are TRBV5-4 and TRBJ2-7, with 7 bases identical to TRBD1. In germline, CDR1 is SGHNT, CDR2 YYREEE (reference sequence). V gave up 3 bases and J gave up 6 bases; unmatched junction bases: 6. This CDR3 contains 13 residues. The CDR3 spells CASSWTGEGEQYF. CDR3 bases: TGTGCCAGCAGCTGGACAGGAGAGGGCGAGCAGTACTTC.

The rearrangement uses TRBV12-5 and TRBJ2-5; 7 bases align to TRBD2. Per the germline V gene, CDR1 is LGHNT and CDR2 is FRNRAP. The junction had 5 bases not matched to a gene; V was cut back by 1 base and J by 3 bases. The CDR3 totals 15 residues. CDR3 sequence: CASGLDRGEEETQYF. For the CDR3, the DNA is TGTGCTAGTGGTTTGGATCGGGGGGAGGAAGAGACCCAGTACTTC.

V and J are TRBV28 and TRBJ1-2; 7 nucleotides align to TRBD1. Germline trimming cut 3 bases from V and 4 bases from J; bases unmatched to any gene: 8. Germline V gene lookup returns CDR1 MDHEN and CDR2 SYDVKM. The CDR3 sequence is 15 residues long. CDR3 amino acids: CASSLGGQSLYGYTF. Here the CDR3 DNA reads TGTGCCAGCAGTTTGGGGGGACAGTCCCTCTATGGCTACACCTTC.

The V gene is TRBV27, the J gene TRBJ1-5; TRBD1 matches at 8 bases. The V segment lost 6 bases and the J segment 11 bases; nucleotides outside the gene matches: 15. This CDR3 spans 15 amino acids. Germline assignment: CDR1 MNHEY and CDR2 SMNVEV (reference sequence). The CDR3 sequence: CASSPGTGPSWAQHF. The CDR3 region has the DNA TGTGCCAGCAGCCCCGGGACAGGACCCTCATGGGCCCAGCATTTT.

The chain links TRBV3-1 (or the pseudogene TRBV3-2) to TRBJ1-1, with TRBD1 matching 9 bases. The germline CDR1 and CDR2 sequences are LGHDT and YNNKEL (reference sequence). After removal of 0 bases from V and 5 bases from J, the junction contained 1 base not matched to a gene. This CDR3 is built from 14 residues. The CDR3 loop is CASSQDGTGTEAFF. DNA for the CDR3: TGTGCCAGCAGCCAAGACGGGACAGGGACTGAAGCTTTCTTT.

This chain uses TRBV3-1 (or the pseudogene TRBV3-2) with TRBJ2-7, with TRBD2 matching 7 bases. Germline V gives CDR1 LGHDT, CDR2 YNNKEL (reference sequence). The V gene end was trimmed by 5 bases and the J gene end by 2 bases; junction bases not matched to a gene: 3. This CDR3 has 13 amino acids. CDR3 residues: CASSFGLAYEQYF. Written as DNA, the CDR3 is TGTGCCAGCAGCTTCGGACTAGCCTACGAGCAGTACTTC.

The chain carries TRBV27 and TRBJ2-2; 10 nucleotides align to TRBD2. V gave up 0 bases and J gave up 3 bases; unmatched junction bases: 7. The CDR3 sequence is 18 residues long. CDR1 MNHEY and CDR2 SMNVEV come from the germline V gene (reference sequence). In nucleotides, the CDR3 is TGTGCCAGCAGTTTATCGGCTAGCGGGAGAATGGACACCGGGGAGCTGTTTTTT. Translated: CASSLSASGRMDTGELFF.

This chain connects TRBV6-5 to TRBJ2-2; TRBD2 might be the D (5 bases). This CDR3 spans 14 amino acids. The V end lost 6 bases, the J end lost 4 bases, and 12 bases lay between the germline ends. CDR1 is MNHEY and CDR2 is SVGAGI in the germline V gene. In DNA form, the CDR3 reads TGTGCCAGCAGCCCCTCGGCGGGCACCGGGGAGCTGTTTTTT. Translated: CASSPSAGTGELFF.

V usage is TRBV10-1 and J usage is TRBJ1-3; 8 nucleotides match TRBD1. The trim removed 6 bases at V and 0 bases at J, leaving 13 bases unmatched. CDR1 WNHNN and CDR2 SYGVQD come from the germline V gene (reference sequence). This CDR3 is built from 18 residues. DNA of the CDR3: TGCGCCAGCAGCAGACAGGGGCCAGGGTTGATCTCTGGAAACACCATATATTTT. This codes for CASSRQGPGLISGNTIYF.

The V and J genes are TRBV28 and TRBJ1-3, with D possibly being TRBD1 (6 bases). The CDR3 runs to 14 residues. V was cut by 6 bases and J by 3 bases, with 12 bases left in between. Germline V CDR1 and CDR2: MDHEN, SYDVKM. As DNA, the CDR3 is TGTGCCAGCAGCCCGGGAGGGGGTGGAAACACCATATATTTT. It is translated as CASSPGGGGNTIYF.